The rows below give T cell receptor beta chains drawn from one sample of a study of beta chain features in type 1 diabetes. The method was immunoSEQ multiplex PCR; TCRdb's version includes in-frame clones alone and lacks a portion of them. The table shows about 660,000 clones, with about 14% occurring only once. The sample consisted of naive CD4+ T cells from blood. These TCRs come from a man younger than 30 with type 1 diabetes. Each CDR3 is given with its conserved first and last residue. The D gene is left open where the match is weak. The size entry is marked missing in some rows and otherwise reads once, few, many or a size class.

d_call	j_call	v_call	clone_size	cdr3_nt	cdr3_aa
TRBD1	TRBJ2-3	TRBV7-9	-	TGTGCCAGCAGCCCCGGGACAGTCACAGATACGCAGTATTTT	CASSPGTVTDTQYF
-	TRBJ2-5	TRBV4-1	few	TGCGCCAGCAGCCAATCCCAAGGGCCTCAAGAGACCCAGTACTTC	CASSQSQGPQETQYF
-	TRBJ2-3	TRBV7-2	-	TGTGCCAGCAAATTGAGATCTAGCACAGATACGCAGTATTTT	CASKLRSSTDTQYF
TRBD1	TRBJ1-2	TRBV6-5	-	TGTGCCAGCAGTTACCAACTACAGGGGGCGAATGGCTACACCTTC	CASSYQLQGANGYTF
-	TRBJ1-1	TRBV9	-	TGTGCCAGCAAATCGGACTCCGGTGAAGCTTTCTTT	CASKSDSGEAFF
-	TRBJ2-5	TRBV5-1	few	TGCGCCAGCAGCCAAGGCCGGAGGGAGACCCAGTACTTC	CASSQGRRETQYF
TRBD1	TRBJ2-7	TRBV18	-	TGTGCCAGCTCACCCCCGGACAGGCCCTCCTACGAGCAGTACTTC	CASSPPDRPSYEQYF
-	TRBJ2-3	TRBV5-1	-	TGCGCCAGCAGCTTCCGGGATTCGCGCACAGATACGCAGTATTTT	CASSFRDSRTDTQYF
TRBD1	TRBJ1-5	TRBV30	few	TGTGCCTGGGGGGACAGGGGAAATCAGCCCCAGCATTTT	CAWGDRGNQPQHF
-	TRBJ2-5	TRBV10-3	few	TGTGCCATCAGTGAGAGGGGTTTCGAGACCCAGTACTTC	CAISERGFETQYF
-	TRBJ1-6	TRBV9	-	TGTGCCAGCAGCGTAGAGGGGGTCGGGAATTCACCCCTCCACTTT	CASSVEGVGNSPLHF
-	TRBJ2-1	TRBV18	few	TGTGCCAGCTCACCGTCCGTATACAATGAGCAGTTCTTC	CASSPSVYNEQFF
-	TRBJ2-5	TRBV30	few	TGTGCCTGGAGTGTAGGGCGGGAGACCCAGTACTTC	CAWSVGRETQYF
-	TRBJ1-1	TRBV2	few	TGTGCCAGCAGTGGGCAGGGATCGGCTTTCTTT	CASSGQGSAFF
-	TRBJ2-3	TRBV7-2	few	TGTGCCAGCAGCTTACAAACAGATACGCAGTATTTT	CASSLQTDTQYF
-	TRBJ2-5	TRBV7-2	few	TGTGCCAGCAGCTTGGGTGCGCAGGAGACCCAGTACTTC	CASSLGAQETQYF
-	TRBJ2-1	TRBV6-6	-	TGTGCCAGCAGTTACTCGTCCAGCGACACTTACAATGAGCAGTTCTTC	CASSYSSSDTYNEQFF
-	TRBJ2-7	TRBV7-2	few	TGTGCCAGCATCGGACAAGGAGGGCCCTACGAGCAGTACTTC	CASIGQGGPYEQYF
TRBD1	TRBJ2-2	TRBV4-1	few	TGCGCCAGCAGCCAAACTTCCTGGACCAAGGGACAGGAAAGCGGGGAGCTGTTTTTT	CASSQTSWTKGQESGELFF
TRBD2	TRBJ2-3	TRBV5-1	few	TGCGCCAGCAGCTTGGGACTAGCGGGAGTTGAGGGTACGCAGTATTTT	CASSLGLAGVEGTQYF
TRBD1	TRBJ2-3	TRBV6-6	few	TGTGCCAGCAGTCACGGACAGGCAGATACGCAGTATTTT	CASSHGQADTQYF
TRBD2	TRBJ2-5	TRBV29-1	few	TGCAGCGTTCAACGCCGGGGGGGAGAGACCCAGTACTTC	CSVQRRGGETQYF
-	TRBJ2-2	TRBV4-1	-	TGCGCCAGCAGCCGCTTTCACAGGGTATCGGACACCGGGGAGCTGTTTTTT	CASSRFHRVSDTGELFF
TRBD1	TRBJ1-4	TRBV30	-	TGTGCCTGGAGTCCGGGACAGGGTAATGAAAAACTGTTTTTT	CAWSPGQGNEKLFF
-	TRBJ2-1	TRBV9	few	TGTGCCAGCAGCACAGCCCCCGGGACTCAACATGAGCAGTTCTTC	CASSTAPGTQHEQFF
-	TRBJ2-7	TRBV6-1	-	TGTGCCAGCCGAGATCAGGGACGCGGGATATACGAGCAGTACTTC	CASRDQGRGIYEQYF
TRBD1	TRBJ2-1	TRBV6-5	-	TGTGCCAGCAGCCAACCGGGACAGGGTTCCAATGAGCAGTTCTTC	CASSQPGQGSNEQFF
-	TRBJ1-1	TRBV28	-	TGTGCCAGCAGTTTCCGGGACACTGAAGCTTTCTTT	CASSFRDTEAFF
-	TRBJ1-1	TRBV15	few	TGTGCCACCAGGGTCGACGGGGAAGCTTTCTTT	CATRVDGEAFF
TRBD2	TRBJ2-7	TRBV30	-	TGTGCCTGGAGTCGTCCCGGCGGGAGCCTATACGAGCAGTACTTC	CAWSRPGGSLYEQYF
TRBD1	TRBJ2-3	TRBV27	-	TGTGCCAGCAGTCGGACAGGGATGCAGTATTTT	CASSRTGMQYF
TRBD2	TRBJ2-5	TRBV7-9	-	TGTGCCAGCAGCGTTCCCCCAGGGCGGGAGCACCAAGAGACCCAGTACTTC	CASSVPPGREHQETQYF
-	TRBJ1-5	TRBV7-2	few	TGTGCCAGCAGCTTAGGGGGCGTCCGGGACTACAATCAGCCCCAGCATTTT	CASSLGGVRDYNQPQHF
-	TRBJ1-2	TRBV7-2	few	TGTGCCAGCACCCCGGAAGCTAACTATGGCTACACCTTC	CASTPEANYGYTF
-	TRBJ1-5	TRBV5-4	-	TGTGCCAGCAGCTTGGACGGGGTTAGCAATCAGCCCCAGCATTTT	CASSLDGVSNQPQHF
TRBD1	TRBJ2-1	TRBV7-9	few	TGTGCCAGCAGCTCTACAGGGGTATTTACCAATGAGCAGTTCTTC	CASSSTGVFTNEQFF
-	TRBJ1-2	TRBV5-1	-	TGCGCCAGCAGCTTGAGTCCAGGTCGGAACTATGGCTACACCTTC	CASSLSPGRNYGYTF
-	TRBJ2-5	TRBV7-9	few	TGTGCCAGCATCCAATCCTTCTCCCCGAAAGAGACCCAGTACTTC	CASIQSFSPKETQYF
-	TRBJ1-2	TRBV9	few	TGTGCCAGTTCAACGGGGCTTCCACACTACACCTTC	CASSTGLPHYTF
TRBD1	TRBJ1-2	TRBV4-3	few	TGCGCCAGCAGCCTCGGACAGGGTCTGGGGTATGGCTACACCTTC	CASSLGQGLGYGYTF
-	TRBJ2-3	TRBV28	few	TGTGCCAGCAGCCAAAAGGCCGATACGCAGTATTTT	CASSQKADTQYF
-	TRBJ2-1	TRBV2	few	TGTGCCAGCAGTGACGTGGGCCAAACCGATGAGCAGTTCTTC	CASSDVGQTDEQFF
-	TRBJ2-1	TRBV6-6	few	TGTGCCAGCAGTTACTCGGGCAGCTTCTACAATGAGCAGTTCTTC	CASSYSGSFYNEQFF
TRBD2	TRBJ2-1	TRBV2	few	TGTGCCAGCAGGTCAACTAGCGGCATCTACAATGAGCAGTTCTTC	CASRSTSGIYNEQFF
TRBD1	TRBJ2-3	TRBV4-1	-	TGCGCCAGCAGCCAAGATCCCCGGGACAGGGGAAGAGATACGCAGTATTTT	CASSQDPRDRGRDTQYF
-	TRBJ2-6	TRBV14	-	TGTGCCAGCAGCTTATACAGGGGAGGCTCTGGGGCCAACGTCCTGACTTTC	CASSLYRGGSGANVLTF
TRBD2	TRBJ2-3	TRBV7-2	-	TGTGCCAGCAGTCCGGGACTAGCGAGCACAGATACGCAGTATTTT	CASSPGLASTDTQYF
-	TRBJ2-7	TRBV7-6	-	TGTGCCAGCAGCGCCCGCAGGCTGCCAAGTTTTTACGAGCAGTACTTC	CASSARRLPSFYEQYF
-	TRBJ2-7	TRBV7-2	few	TGTGCCAGCAGCTTAGTGTTTGACAGGACCTACGAGCAGTACTTC	CASSLVFDRTYEQYF
-	TRBJ2-2	TRBV5-6	few	TGTGCCAGCATGGGGGTCGCGAACACCGGGGAGCTGTTTTTT	CASMGVANTGELFF
TRBD2	TRBJ2-2	TRBV11-2	-	TGTGCCAGCAGCAATCACTTAGCGGGAGCGGGGACCGGGGAGCTGTTTTTT	CASSNHLAGAGTGELFF
-	TRBJ2-5	TRBV21-1	few	TGTGCCAGCAGCAAAGCGGGACAGGTTGGTGAGACCCAGTACTTC	CASSKAGQVGETQYF
-	TRBJ2-7	TRBV5-4	-	TGTGCCAGCAGCTTTGGGGGTCCCTACGAGCAGTACTTC	CASSFGGPYEQYF
-	TRBJ2-3	TRBV21-1	many	TGTGCCAGTCGACTGCGAATTTCCACAGATACGCAGTATTTT	CASRLRISTDTQYF
-	TRBJ2-2	TRBV29-1	-	TGCAGCGTTGGTAGCGGCGGGGAGCTGTTTTTT	CSVGSGGELFF
-	TRBJ1-5	TRBV2	few	TGTGCCAGCAGCCGGGCAGGGTTGGACGAGCCCCAGCATTTT	CASSRAGLDEPQHF
-	TRBJ1-2	TRBV28	few	TGTGCCAGCAGTTTGAGGACGGGCAACTATGGCTACACCTTC	CASSLRTGNYGYTF
-	TRBJ1-5	TRBV19	-	TGTGCCAGTACCGGCGGGGCTGCTGGAGATTGGCCCCAGCATTTT	CASTGGAAGDWPQHF
-	TRBJ1-6	TRBV2	few	TGTGCCAGCGCTCCAGAGTATAATTCACCCCTCCACTTT	CASAPEYNSPLHF